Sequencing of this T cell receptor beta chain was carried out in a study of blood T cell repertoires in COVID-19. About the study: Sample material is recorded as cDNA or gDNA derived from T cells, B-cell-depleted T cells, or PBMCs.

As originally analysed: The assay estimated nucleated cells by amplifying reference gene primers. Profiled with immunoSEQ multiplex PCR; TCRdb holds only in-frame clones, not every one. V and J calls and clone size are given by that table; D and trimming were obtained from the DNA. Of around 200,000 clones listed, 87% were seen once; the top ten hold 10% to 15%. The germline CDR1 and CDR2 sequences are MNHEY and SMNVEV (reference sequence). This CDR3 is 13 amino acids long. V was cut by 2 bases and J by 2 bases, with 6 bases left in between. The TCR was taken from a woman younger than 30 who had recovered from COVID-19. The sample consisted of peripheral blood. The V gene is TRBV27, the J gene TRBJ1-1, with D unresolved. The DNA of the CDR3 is TGTGCCAGCAGTTTAAGCGACAACACTGAAGCTTTCTTT. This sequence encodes CASSLSDNTEAFF.